A single TCR beta chain is shown here with its context. The antigen this receptor binds is unknown. Base qualities are not provided; no much larger clone lies one nucleotide away. This sample is drawn from a study of cytomegalovirus exposure and HLA in healthy donors (TCRdb year 2017). Looking at the study overall: According to a later analysis, one platform produced both the approximately 110 validation repertoires and the approximately 660 repertoires of the first cohort. High-throughput TCR immunosequencing, statistical association of individual TCRs with disease status, and machine learning were combined to predict cytomegalovirus infection status. A separate validation cohort of roughly 130 different subjects was used in addition to the 666-subject first cohort. The aim of the study was to test whether cataloging public T cell receptors could identify signatures of past pathogen exposure.

Broad study findings and their caveats: A total of about 150 TCR beta chains were listed by the study as associated with cytomegalovirus. The validation cohort had no HLA typing available for a later analysis, so co-occurrence within that cohort was assessed over all 130 or so repertoires. Of the cluster scores, roughly 93% were above 0 in a later analysis, which found that TCRs clustered in the first cohort also tended to co-occur in the approximately 120 validation repertoires. Most TCR sequences were seen in very few donors, while some public TCRs were found in many individuals. In vitro tests confirmed that a few of the cytomegalovirus-associated TCR beta chains recognize cytomegalovirus antigens. According to the authors, the approach could potentially be generalized to other disease states and immunological phenotypes. The classifier was reported to diagnose cytomegalovirus status with high specificity and sensitivity in both the original cohort and the validation cohort.

The germline V gene specifies SGHTS as CDR1 and YDEGEE as CDR2. V trim: 4 bases; J trim: 4 bases; unmatched bases: 10. The CDR3 contains 16 residues, cysteine and phenylalanine counted. The retained sequence is limited to the CDR3, 48 bases, with the frame set at the first base. Receptor libraries were prepared by the immunoSEQ multiplex PCR assay. Turning to the authors' computational methods: To diagnose cytomegalovirus status from the catalog of TCR beta chain sequences, a statistical classification framework was built. TCRdb holds this immuneACCESS table with in-frame rearrangements only. Some clones are missing; in checked studies, unresolved V genes explain under half, and the rest has no known cause. V, J and clone size are those of that table, while D and trimming were read from the DNA. In all, the sample holds fewer than 150,000 clones, and approximately 86% of those were seen once. Around 10% of the sample comes from the top ten.

The donors belonged to the validation cohort of about 120 subjects, which was separate from the approximately 700-subject first cohort. The receptor comes from a young man in good health and CMV-seropositive. This chain joins TRBV5-8 to TRBJ2-3; 9 bases in the middle match TRBD2. Sequencing input: PBMCs. CDR3 reads: CASSPGAGGPSDTQYF. In nucleotide form, the sequence is TGTGCCAGCAGCCCCGGCGCGGGAGGGCCATCAGATACGCAGTATTTT.